The clone carrying this T cell receptor beta chain was seen only a few times. Antigen specificity is unknown. Template switching with 5'RACE generated the TCR cDNA and added a universal primer site and UMIs. TCRdb called the 5' RACE reads again in MiXCR, with one record for every CDR3 protein. The sample holds about 360,000 distinct CDR3 sequences, 6.2% seen once. The sample comes from a study of T cells after yellow fever vaccination. Study-level results: Reappearance after the booster was seen for most primary-vaccination clones, at 96% CD4 and about 90% CD8.

This receptor was taken from a young man who received the YFV17D yellow fever vaccine. Here the sequenced sample was PBMCs, taken 5 days after the yellow fever booster vaccination.

CDR3 sequence: CASSEPGLAKNIQYF. The DNA of the CDR3 is TGCGCCAGCAGTGAACCCGGGTTGGCCAAAAACATTCAGTACTTC. The genes are TRBV10-2 and TRBJ2-4; D unclear. Germline V CDR1 and CDR2: WSHSY, SAAADI. The CDR3 has 15 amino acids. The V end was cut by 3 bases, the J end by 1 base, with 10 bases between.